A single sample gave rise to the 22 T cell receptor beta chains below, sequenced in a study of T cells after yellow fever vaccination. TCRdb itself ran the 5' RACE reads through MiXCR, one entry per CDR3 protein. The sample consists of 500,000 to 650,000 distinct CDR3 sequences, roughly 17% of them appearing once. The sample in question was PBMCs, obtained 4 to 5 days after the first yellow fever vaccination. The origin of the receptors is a man aged 18-30 years who received the YFV17D yellow fever vaccine.

This clonotype came up a few times. The rearrangement links TRBV27 to TRBJ2-3, with D perhaps matching TRBD2 (5 bases). The V end was cut by 2 bases, the J end by 2 bases, with 8 bases between. CDR1 is MNHEY, CDR2 SMNVEV, per germline (reference sequence). This CDR3 is built from 14 residues. The DNA for the CDR3 is TGTGCCAGCAGTTTAAGGACTTACACAGATACGCAGTATTTT. It translates to CASSLRTYTDTQYF.

There are a few counts of this clonotype. This sequence joins TRBV7-9 and TRBJ1-5; TRBD1 aligns across 8 bases. Per the germline V gene, CDR1 is SEHNR and CDR2 is FQNEAQ (reference sequence). The V segment lost 5 bases and the J segment 11 bases; nucleotides outside the gene matches: 5. The CDR3 extends over 12 amino acids. The CDR3 reads CASSLPGGSQHF. The CDR3 region has the DNA TGTGCCAGCAGCCTACCAGGGGGCTCCCAGCATTTT.

This rearrangement joins TRBV4-3 to TRBJ2-1; D possibly corresponds to TRBD1 (5 bases). Germline CDR1 and CDR2: LGHNA and YSLEER. Trimming took 0 bases from V and 5 from J, leaving 11 bases between them. The length of the CDR3 is 15 residues. CDR3 DNA sequence: TGCGCCAGCAGCCAAGATCTAGGGGAAAACAATGAGCAGTTCTTC. Translating gives CASSQDLGENNEQFF.

The chain uses TRBV7-3 and TRBJ2-1; 12 nucleotides match TRBD2. Germline CDR1 and CDR2: SGHTA and FQGTGA. V lost 8 bases to trimming and J lost 10 bases; unmatched junction nucleotides: 6. The CDR3 has 13 residues. DNA for the CDR3: TGTGCCAGCGGAAGACTAGCGGGGGTAGAGCAGTTCTTC. Its translation: CASGRLAGVEQFF. Based on the CDR3 plus reference TRBV7-3 and TRBJ2-1, the full variable domain is GAGVSQTPSNKVTEKGKYVELRCDPISGHTALYWYRQSLGQGPEFLIYFQGTGAADDSGLPNDRFFAVRPEGSVSTLKIQRTERGDSAVYLCASGRLAGVEQFFGPGTRLTVL.

The chain recombines TRBV15 with TRBJ2-1; maybe TRBD2 (6 bases). The CDR3 covers 13 residues. Germline lookup yields CDR1 LNHNV and CDR2 YYDKDF (reference sequence). V was clipped by 8 bases and J by 6 bases, with 14 bases between them. This chain's CDR3 is CATAGGISNEQFF. For the CDR3, the DNA is TGTGCCACCGCAGGAGGGATTTCCAATGAGCAGTTCTTC.

The sample holds one count of this clonotype. The conserved final phenylalanine or tryptophan is absent from the CDR3, which likely points to a read error. This CDR3 reads CASSATTGELFL. Written as DNA, the CDR3 is TGTGCCAGCAGCGCGACTACCGGGGAGCTGTTTTTA. The chain is built from TRBV9 and TRBJ2-2; the D is unclear. The CDR3 extends over 12 amino acids. Germline CDR1 and CDR2: SGDLS and YYNGEE. V lost 3 bases and J lost 5, with 5 bases in between.

J is TRBJ2-3 and V is TRBV11-2, with D possibly being TRBD2 (5 bases). This CDR3 region has 16 residues. V was clipped by 3 bases and J by 0 bases, with 13 bases between them. The germline gives CDR1 SGHAT, CDR2 FQNNGV. CDR3 region: CASSFGNWQSTDTQYF. The CDR3 coding sequence is TGTGCCAGCAGCTTCGGGAATTGGCAGAGCACAGATACGCAGTATTTT.

The rearrangement uses TRBV4-3 and TRBJ2-2, with D perhaps matching TRBD2 (5 bases). Per germline, CDR1 LGHNA and CDR2 YSLEER. V shed 0 bases and J shed 3 bases, with 11 bases lying between them. CDR3 size: 16 residues. In DNA form, the CDR3 reads TGCGCCAGCAGCCAAGAGTGGGGAGAGGACACCGGGGAGCTGTTTTTT. Its protein product is CASSQEWGEDTGELFF.

This clonotype was counted ten times or more. The chain is built from TRBV6-5 and TRBJ2-7; 11 nucleotides agree with TRBD2. Germline values: CDR1 MNHEY, CDR2 SVGAGI. The junction had 7 bases not matched to a gene; V was cut back by 2 bases and J by 1 base. This CDR3 contains 17 residues. DNA for the CDR3: TGTGCCAGCAGTTACGCCTCGACTAGCGGGGTTTCCTACGAGCAGTACGTC. It specifies CASSYASTSGVSYEQYV.

V is TRBV18 and J is TRBJ2-1; 7 nucleotides line up with TRBD1. The junction had 12 bases not matched to a gene; V was cut back by 2 bases and J by 5 bases. CDR1 and CDR2 (germline): KGHSH, LQKENI. The CDR3 runs 17 residues. CDR3 in DNA: TGTGCCAGCTCACCAGTTCGAACCCGCGGACAGGACAATGAGCAGTTCTTC. Translation: CASSPVRTRGQDNEQFF.

This chain joins TRBV29-1 and TRBJ1-2; weak D call: TRBD1 (6 bases). CDR1 is SQVTM and CDR2 is ANQGSEA in the germline V gene. V was shortened by 1 base and J by 5 bases, with 14 bases between the two germline ends. The CDR3 covers 14 residues. CDR3 bases: TGCAGCGTTGAAGCCAAGGGGGAGTGGTATGGCTACACCTTC. The encoded protein is CSVEAKGEWYGYTF.

This clonotype was seen more than once but under ten times. The V gene is TRBV7-9, the J gene TRBJ2-5, with D possibly called TRBD1 or TRBD2 (5 bases each). The CDR3 covers 13 residues. Germline V gives CDR1 SEHNR, CDR2 FQNEAQ (reference sequence). Trimming took off 5 bases at V and 7 bases at J, with 14 bases between the two ends. The CDR3 region has the DNA TGTGCCAGCAGCCCAGGGACCTCGGCGACCCAGTACTTC. Its protein is CASSPGTSATQYF.

The chain combines TRBV4-3 with TRBJ2-4, with 9 bases fitting TRBD1. The CDR3 covers 15 residues. Germline V gives CDR1 LGHNA, CDR2 YSLEER. Trimming cost V 4 bases and J 2 bases; bases outside gene matches: 3. Written as DNA, the CDR3 is TGCGCCAGCAGCCGGACAGGGGATCCCAAAAACATTCAGTACTTC. Translating gives CASSRTGDPKNIQYF.

This rearrangement joins TRBV7-6 to TRBJ2-1; the D is unclear. Germline-derived CDR1 and CDR2 are SGHVS and FNYEAQ. Trimming took 5 bases from V and 0 from J, leaving 11 bases between them. This CDR3 is built from 15 residues. CDR3 sequence (DNA): TGTGCCAGCAGCCGAGCACAGAGCTCCTACAATGAGCAGTTCTTC. Protein: CASSRAQSSYNEQFF.

This clonotype was observed a handful of times. The genes are TRBV7-3 and TRBJ2-2; unclear D gene. V lost 5 bases to trimming and J lost 4 bases, with 17 bases between them. Germline V lookup: CDR1 SGHTA, CDR2 FQGTGA. This CDR3 contains 16 residues. CDR3 in DNA: TGTGCCAGCAGCCAAACCTACAATACGGGCACCGGGGAGCTGTTTTTT. Amino acids: CASSQTYNTGTGELFF.

The chain couples TRBV7-3 to TRBJ2-2, with D tentatively TRBD1 or TRBD2 (5 bases each). The CDR3 loop spans 15 amino acids. V was shortened by 6 bases and J by 3 bases, with 14 bases between the two germline ends. The germline gives CDR1 SGHTA, CDR2 FQGTGA. The CDR3 reads CASSRGVLDTGELFF. The CDR3 DNA is TGTGCCAGCAGTAGAGGGGTGTTGGACACCGGGGAGCTGTTTTTT.

This clonotype was seen only a few times. V gene TRBV6-6 combines with J gene TRBJ2-7, with D possibly being TRBD2 (5 bases). This CDR3 has 12 residues. With 5 bases removed from V and 5 bases from J, the gap between germline ends came to 10 bases. Germline CDR1 reads MNHNY; CDR2 reads SVGAGI (reference sequence). For the CDR3, the DNA is TGTGCCAGCAGTCCCGGGGTGGACGAGCAGTACGTC. It translates to CASSPGVDEQYV.

This clonotype was recorded at least ten times. The J gene is TRBJ2-3, the V gene TRBV5-1; TRBD2 agrees at 11 bases. The germline V gene has CDR1 SGHRS and CDR2 YFSETQ. J was trimmed by 6 bases and V by 0 bases; bases with no gene match: 3. The CDR3 covers 15 residues. The CDR3 sequence is CASSLAPSGGDTQYF. The CDR3 region has the DNA TGCGCCAGCAGCTTGGCGCCTAGCGGGGGGGATACGCAGTATTTT.

V gene TRBV23-1 combines with J gene TRBJ2-7; D is unclear. TRBV23-1 falls under the ORF class, with uncertain function. The CDR3 length is 14 residues. The germline V and J ends were trimmed by 1 base and 0 bases, with 7 bases remaining between them. This CDR3 reads CASSQFCSSYEQYV. In nucleotides, the CDR3 is TGCGCCAGCAGTCAATTCTGTAGCTCCTACGAGCAGTACGTC.

The chain links TRBV11-2 to TRBJ2-7; a weak D match, TRBD2 (6 bases). The CDR3 totals 14 residues. Germline CDR1 is SGHAT and CDR2 is FQNNGV. Trimming stripped 1 base from V and 3 bases from J, with 10 bases between. The DNA of the CDR3 is TGTGCCAGCAGCTTAGTGCGGGGCAACTACGAGCAGTACTTC. It codes for CASSLVRGNYEQYF.

This clonotype was counted only a few times. The rearrangement uses TRBV4-3 and TRBJ2-1; maybe TRBD1 (5 bases). Trimming left V 0 bases short and J 4 bases short, with 13 bases between. The germline CDR1 and CDR2 sequences are LGHNA and YSLEER. This CDR3 contains 16 residues. CDR3 DNA: TGCGCCAGCAGCCAAGATTTGACAGATCCTTACAATGAGCAGTTCTTC. Its protein product is CASSQDLTDPYNEQFF.

Concerning this clonotype itself: A single base separates this from a much larger clone, so it may be a read error. The rearrangement joins TRBV5-1 to TRBJ2-2, with D perhaps TRBD2 (5 bases). The CDR3 sequence is 14 residues long. Trimming stripped 0 bases from V and 6 bases from J, with 9 bases between. Germline V gene lookup returns CDR1 SGHRS and CDR2 YFSETQ. The CDR3 sequence is CASSLGPAAGELFF. The CDR3 bases are TGCGCCAGCAGCTTGGGACCAGCGGCCGGGGAGCTGTTTTTT.